This TCR beta chain emerged from a study of CD8 T cells in seronegative destructive rheumatoid arthritis (dated by TCRdb to the early 2020s). The study in broad terms: Biological drugs were being received by seven of the eight CND-RA patients at the time of sampling. Rather than undergoing new sequencing, the seropositive RA, seronegative RA and healthy control comparison cohorts were drawn from an earlier published TCRbeta dataset. Peripheral CD8+ TCRbeta repertoires were compared between CCP-negative destructive rheumatoid arthritis (CND-RA) patients and newly diagnosed seropositive RA, seronegative RA and healthy controls.

V has 0 bases trimmed and J has 8 bases trimmed; junction bases matching no gene number 8. Taken from cysteine to phenylalanine, the CDR3 has 15 residues. Of the read, only the CDR3 DNA is kept; its 45 bases are in frame from base 1. CDR1 SGDLS and CDR2 YYNGEE are derived from the germline V gene. Genomic DNA from CD8+ cells was used for TCRbeta sequencing according to the manufacturer's instructions. The immunoSEQ assay was used for TCRbeta sequencing, which was carried out at a genomics technology centre in Finland. The authors' pipeline ran thus. Clonotype tables generated by the immunoSEQ preprocessing pipeline were converted into VDJtools format, and non-productive clonotypes were filtered out. Samples with fewer than 10,000 reads were excluded, the remaining samples were subsampled to 10,000 reads, and most of the eight CND-RA samples were retained. Shannon-Wiener, Simpson and clonality indices were calculated with the VDJtools CalcDiversityStats function on data subsampled to 10,000 reads. Non-singleton TCRbeta clonotypes were hard-matched, with no mismatches allowed, against VDJdb to infer antigen specificity. CDR3 sequences differing by one amino acid (Hamming distance 1) were grouped into clusters with potentially shared antigen targets. Group enrichment of public clonotypes was tested with one-sided Fisher's exact tests after groups were resampled to six samples, with the procedure repeated ten times. Here the immuneACCESS table is served through TCRdb, limited to in-frame sequences with V and J called. Missing clones are a known gap in these copies; in checked studies unresolved V genes cover under half, and the rest lacks a known reason. V and J calls and clone size come straight from that table; D and trimming were deduced from the DNA. Here the sample has about 13,000 clones; around four fifths occur a single time. Clones ranked in the top ten supply about 30% of the sample.

Broad study findings and their caveats: Without diagnostic samples, TCR repertoire differences may partly reflect poor disease control over the years rather than being present at onset. The small size of the CND-RA cohort was acknowledged as a limitation of the study. A distinct set of enriched public clonotypes appeared to be present in CND-RA patients, and the authors interpreted this finding as support for a separate disease subset. With age adjusted for, CD8+ TCRbeta repertoires in CND-RA patients appeared less diverse and more clonal than repertoires in other RA subtypes. More CMV-reactive and fewer influenza A-reactive CD8+ TCRbeta sequences were observed in CND-RA repertoires than in controls and other RA subtypes. Across the 117,399 clonotypes tested, no public clonotype enrichment remained significant after Benjamini-Hochberg correction.

This clone registers as medium-sized (0.01 to 0.1%) within its sample. Its antigen is currently not known. Base qualities are missing; no much larger clone stands one base away. CND-RA patients tested negative on the clinical CCP2 antibody test, and even with active therapy their joint destruction kept progressing. Every CND-RA patient showed typical joint destruction in the wrists and ankles and had failed conventional anti-rheumatic therapy. Sampling of CND-RA patients was performed not at diagnosis but after long disease histories, which spanned decades in several cases. Approximately 50 millilitres of EDTA-anticoagulated peripheral blood were drawn from each patient. Ficoll-Paque PLUS density gradient separation was used to isolate peripheral blood mononuclear cells. AutoMACS magnetic bead positive selection was used to isolate CD8+ cells from fresh or cryopreserved PBMCs, and flow cytometry was used to check purity. Genomic DNA was extracted with Nucleospin Tissue or Tissue XS kits and quantified on a Qubit 2.0 fluorometer.

The clonotype originates from a woman between 30 and 50 years old with seronegative destructive rheumatoid arthritis. Specimen: CD8+ T cells from blood. Recombination joined TRBV9 with TRBJ2-3, with 8 bases matching TRBD1. The nucleotide sequence reads TGTGCCAGCAGCGTAGATGTCCAGGGGGCGGGTACGCAGTATTTT. This yields the protein CASSVDVQGAGTQYF. This CDR3, with the reference TRBV9 and TRBJ2-3 proteins standing in past its ends, gives the full variable domain DSGVTQTPKHLITATGQRVTLRCSPRSGDLSVYWYQQSLDQGLQFLIQYYNGEERAKGNILERFSAQQFPDLHSELNLSSLELGDSALYFCASSVDVQGAGTQYFGPGTRLTVL.